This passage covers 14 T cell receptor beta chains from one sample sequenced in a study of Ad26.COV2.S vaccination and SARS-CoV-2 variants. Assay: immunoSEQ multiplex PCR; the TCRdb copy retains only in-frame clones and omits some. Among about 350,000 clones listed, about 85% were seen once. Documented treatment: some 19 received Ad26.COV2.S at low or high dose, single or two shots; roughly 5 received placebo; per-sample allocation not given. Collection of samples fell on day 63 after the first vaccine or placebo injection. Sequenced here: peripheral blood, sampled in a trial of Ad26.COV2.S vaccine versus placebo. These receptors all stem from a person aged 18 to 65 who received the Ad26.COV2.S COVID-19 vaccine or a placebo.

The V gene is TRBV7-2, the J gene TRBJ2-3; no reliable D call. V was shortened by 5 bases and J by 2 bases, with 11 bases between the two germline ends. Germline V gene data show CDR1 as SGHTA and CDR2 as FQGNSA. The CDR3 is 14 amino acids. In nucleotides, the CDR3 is TGTGCCAGCAGCCCTACCTTAGTCACAGATACGCAGTATTTT. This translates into CASSPTLVTDTQYF.

This CDR3 reads CASSFLQGALGANVLTF. The CDR3 DNA reads as TGTGCCAGCAGCTTTCTACAGGGGGCGTTGGGGGCCAACGTCCTGACTTTC. V usage is TRBV5-6 and J usage is TRBJ2-6, with TRBD1 identical over 9 bases. The CDR3 contains 17 residues. CDR1 and CDR2 (germline): SGHDT, YYEEEE. J was trimmed by 4 bases and V by 2 bases; bases with no gene match: 7.

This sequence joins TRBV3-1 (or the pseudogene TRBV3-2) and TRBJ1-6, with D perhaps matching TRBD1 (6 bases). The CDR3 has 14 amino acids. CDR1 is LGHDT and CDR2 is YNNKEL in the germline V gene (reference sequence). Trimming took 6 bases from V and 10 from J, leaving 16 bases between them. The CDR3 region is CASSRDIIESPLHF. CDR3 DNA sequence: TGTGCCAGCAGTCGGGACATCATAGAATCACCCCTCCACTTT.

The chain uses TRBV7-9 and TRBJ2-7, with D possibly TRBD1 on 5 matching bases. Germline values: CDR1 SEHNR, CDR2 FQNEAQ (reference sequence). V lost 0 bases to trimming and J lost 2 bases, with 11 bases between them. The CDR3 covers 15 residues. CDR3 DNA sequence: TGTGCCAGCAGCTTAGCGTGGGGCAGCCCCTACGAGCAGTACTTC. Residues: CASSLAWGSPYEQYF.

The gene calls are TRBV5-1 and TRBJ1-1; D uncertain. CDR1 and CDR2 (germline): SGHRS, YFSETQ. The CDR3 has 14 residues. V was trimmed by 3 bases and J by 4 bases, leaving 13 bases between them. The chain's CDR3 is CASSSPASGTEAFF. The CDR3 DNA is TGCGCCAGCAGCTCTCCGGCCTCTGGCACTGAAGCTTTCTTT.

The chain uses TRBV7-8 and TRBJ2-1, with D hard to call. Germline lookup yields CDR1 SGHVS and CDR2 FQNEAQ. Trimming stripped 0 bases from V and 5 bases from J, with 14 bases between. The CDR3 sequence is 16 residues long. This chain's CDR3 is CASSLASARGNNEQFF. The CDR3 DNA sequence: TGTGCCAGCAGCTTAGCTTCGGCTCGCGGTAACAATGAGCAGTTCTTC.

CDR3 amino acids: CATSDLAVGSGEQYF. Written as DNA, the CDR3 is TGTGCCACCAGCGACCTCGCGGTTGGATCGGGCGAGCAGTACTTC. This sequence joins TRBV27 and TRBJ2-7; D unresolved. Trimming pared 10 bases from V and 6 bases from J, leaving 25 bases between. The germline CDR1 and CDR2 sequences are MNHEY and SMNVEV (reference sequence). The CDR3 runs to 15 residues.

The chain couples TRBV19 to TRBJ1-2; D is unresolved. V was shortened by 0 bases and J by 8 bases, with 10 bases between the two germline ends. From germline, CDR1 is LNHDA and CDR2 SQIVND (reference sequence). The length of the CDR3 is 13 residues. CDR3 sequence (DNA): TGTGCCAGTAGTATAGAACGGAGCGGAGGCTACACCTTC. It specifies CASSIERSGGYTF.

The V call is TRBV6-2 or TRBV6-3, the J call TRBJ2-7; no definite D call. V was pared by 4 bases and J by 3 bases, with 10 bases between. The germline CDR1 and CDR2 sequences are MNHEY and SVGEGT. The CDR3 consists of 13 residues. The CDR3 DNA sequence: TGTGCCAGCAGTTTCCGGGTTTTCTACGAGCAGTACTTC. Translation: CASSFRVFYEQYF.

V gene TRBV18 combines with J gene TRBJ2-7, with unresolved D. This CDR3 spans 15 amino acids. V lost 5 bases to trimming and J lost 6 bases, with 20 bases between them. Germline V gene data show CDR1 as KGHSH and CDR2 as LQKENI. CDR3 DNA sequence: TGTGCCAGCTCAGACGGGTCCGGCCCAGATTCCGAGCAGTACTTC. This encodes CASSDGSGPDSEQYF. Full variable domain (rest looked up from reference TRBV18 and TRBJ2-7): NAGVMQNPRHLVRRRGQEARLRCSPMKGHSHVYWYRQLPEEGLKFMVYLQKENIIDESGMPKERFSAEFPKEGPSILRIQQVVRGDSAAYFCASSDGSGPDSEQYFGPGTRLTVT.

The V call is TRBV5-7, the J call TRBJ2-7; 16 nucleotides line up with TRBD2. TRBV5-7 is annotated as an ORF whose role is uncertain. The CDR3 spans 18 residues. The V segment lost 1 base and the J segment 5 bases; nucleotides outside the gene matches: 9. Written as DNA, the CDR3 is TGTGCCAGCAGCTTGACCCCGGGACTAGCGGGAGGGCCTCACGAGCAGTACTTC. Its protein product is CASSLTPGLAGGPHEQYF.

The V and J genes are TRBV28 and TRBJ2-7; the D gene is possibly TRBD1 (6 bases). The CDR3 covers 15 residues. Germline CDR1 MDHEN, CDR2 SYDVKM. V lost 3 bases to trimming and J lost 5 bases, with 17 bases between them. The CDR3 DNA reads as TGTGCCAGCAGTTTGACGGTGGGGGCCGCTAACGAGCAGTACTTC. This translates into CASSLTVGAANEQYF.

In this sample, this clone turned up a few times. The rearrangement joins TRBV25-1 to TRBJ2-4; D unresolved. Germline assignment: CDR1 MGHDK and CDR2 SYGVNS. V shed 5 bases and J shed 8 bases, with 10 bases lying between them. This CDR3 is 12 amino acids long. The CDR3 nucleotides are TGTGCCAGCAGTTCTAATTTGGACATTCAGTACTTC. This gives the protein CASSSNLDIQYF.

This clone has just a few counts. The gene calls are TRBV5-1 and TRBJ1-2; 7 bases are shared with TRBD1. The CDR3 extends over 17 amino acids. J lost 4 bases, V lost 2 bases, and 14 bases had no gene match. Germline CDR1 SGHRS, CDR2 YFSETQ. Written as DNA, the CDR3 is TGCGCCAGCAGCTTAGACACCGGGACAGCGAATCTCTATGGCTACACCTTC. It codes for CASSLDTGTANLYGYTF.